A selection of T cell receptor beta chains follows, all from one sample in a study of T cell responses to AZD1222 COVID-19 vaccine. Sequencing used immunoSEQ multiplex PCR; TCRdb keeps in-frame clones, though not all of them. Here the sample spans around 190,000 clones, roughly nine tenths being singletons. Source: peripheral blood, taken 28 days after the second AZD1222 dose. Every receptor here comes from an adult who received the AZD1222 COVID-19 vaccine. Both conserved end residues are part of each CDR3. D genes are given only for firm matches. Not all rows give a size; the values are once, few, many and, for expanded clones, a class.

size	V	J	D	CDR3	DNA
-	TRBV13	TRBJ1-1	-	CASSPYTWGLGEAFF	TGTGCCAGCAGCCCCTACACGTGGGGTTTGGGGGAAGCTTTCTTT
-	TRBV10-1	TRBJ2-1	TRBD1	CASSSDGQGLYNEQFF	TGCGCCAGCAGCAGCGATGGACAGGGGCTATACAATGAGCAGTTCTTC
-	TRBV18	TRBJ2-7	TRBD1	CASSPTGGLYEQYF	TGTGCCAGCTCACCAACAGGGGGTCTTTACGAGCAGTACTTC
-	TRBV7-7	TRBJ2-3	TRBD2	CASSPGVAGVDTQYF	TGTGCTAGCAGCCCCGGAGTAGCGGGGGTAGATACGCAGTATTTT
-	TRBV30	TRBJ2-4	-	CAWTSPGLAKNIQYF	TGTGCCTGGACTTCACCGGGACTAGCCAAAAACATTCAGTACTTC
-	TRBV3-1/TRBV3-2	TRBJ1-4	-	CASSQVPDATNEKLFF	TGTGCCAGCAGCCAAGTACCGGATGCAACTAATGAAAAACTGTTTTTT
-	TRBV11-2	TRBJ1-6	TRBD1	CASSSYGTGENSPLHF	TGTGCCAGCAGCTCCTACGGGACAGGGGAAAATTCACCCCTCCACTTT
-	TRBV18	TRBJ2-5	TRBD2	CASSLLAGDRETQYF	TGTGCCAGCTCTCTACTAGCGGGAGATCGGGAGACCCAGTACTTC
-	TRBV9	TRBJ1-1	-	CASTSGAENTEAFF	TGTGCCAGCACCTCTGGGGCGGAGAACACTGAAGCTTTCTTT
-	TRBV7-8	TRBJ2-5	-	CASSPGHGGETQYF	TGTGCCAGCAGCCCCGGACACGGCGGGGAGACCCAGTACTTC
-	TRBV11-2	TRBJ2-5	-	CASSRGRNQETQYF	TGTGCCAGCAGCCGGGGGAGGAATCAAGAGACCCAGTACTTC
-	TRBV13	TRBJ2-1	TRBD2	CASSPPGTSGSGRQFF	TGTGCCAGCAGCCCGCCCGGGACTAGCGGGAGCGGGAGGCAGTTCTTC
once	TRBV6-6	TRBJ2-7	TRBD1	CASSSGTGGHEQYF	TGTGCCAGCAGCTCCGGGACAGGGGGCCACGAGCAGTACTTC
-	TRBV28	TRBJ2-3	TRBD2	CASTRGGTDTQYF	TGTGCCAGCACCCGCGGGGGTACAGATACGCAGTATTTT
-	TRBV6-5	TRBJ1-5	TRBD1	CASSYGRGQGNQPQHF	TGTGCCAGCAGTTATGGAAGGGGACAGGGCAATCAGCCCCAGCATTTT
few	TRBV9	TRBJ1-5	-	CASSVGGTQPQHF	TGTGCCAGCAGCGTAGGGGGGACTCAGCCCCAGCATTTT
-	TRBV6-2/TRBV6-3	TRBJ2-7	-	CASSYALKVGGGRSYEQYF	TGTGCCAGCAGTTACGCGCTCAAAGTAGGGGGGGGCCGGTCCTACGAGCAGTACTTC
-	TRBV7-9	TRBJ1-6	-	CASSLEESPLHF	TGTGCCAGCAGCTTAGAGGAATCACCCCTCCACTTT
few	TRBV5-6	TRBJ2-7	-	CASSLGPGVGEQYF	TGTGCCAGCAGCTTGGGCCCGGGGGTAGGGGAGCAGTACTTC
-	TRBV27	TRBJ1-1	-	CASSTDTGLTEAFF	TGTGCCAGCAGCACCGATACAGGGCTAACTGAAGCTTTCTTT
-	TRBV6-2/TRBV6-3	TRBJ2-4	-	CASSYLGGIQYF	TGTGCCAGCAGTTACTTAGGGGGGATTCAGTACTTC
-	TRBV29-1	TRBJ1-2	-	CSVDTGGGYGYTF	TGCAGCGTCGATACAGGCGGTGGCTATGGCTACACCTTC
few	TRBV6-2/TRBV6-3	TRBJ2-4	-	CASTPRPPIQYF	TGTGCCAGCACCCCGAGGCCCCCCATTCAGTACTTC
-	TRBV29-1	TRBJ2-3	-	CSVEGSSPTDTQYF	TGCAGCGTTGAAGGTTCCTCCCCCACAGATACGCAGTATTTT
once	TRBV10-3	TRBJ1-1	-	CAITRESNTEAFF	TGTGCCATCACCAGGGAATCGAACACTGAAGCTTTCTTT
once	TRBV10-1	TRBJ2-5	-	CASSDMGPTQYF	TGCGCCAGCAGTGATATGGGCCCGACCCAGTACTTC
-	TRBV4-1	TRBJ2-7	-	CASSQARTAPYEQYF	TGCGCCAGCAGCCAAGCCAGGACAGCCCCCTACGAGCAGTACTTC
-	TRBV9	TRBJ2-3	-	CASSVGGDLSTDTQYF	TGTGCCAGCAGCGTAGGTGGGGATTTGAGCACAGATACGCAGTATTTT
-	TRBV12-3/TRBV12-4	TRBJ2-7	-	CASTRDGYEQYF	TGTGCCAGCACCCGAGACGGCTACGAGCAGTACTTC
-	TRBV7-9	TRBJ1-2	-	CASSFSDRQYGYTF	TGTGCCAGCAGCTTCTCCGACAGACAGTATGGCTACACCTTC
-	TRBV25-1	TRBJ1-2	TRBD1	CASSTRQGYGYTF	TGTGCCAGCAGTACAAGACAGGGGTATGGCTACACCTTC
-	TRBV10-2	TRBJ1-5	-	CASSGLDRAQHF	TGCGCCAGCAGTGGCCTAGATAGGGCCCAGCATTTT
once	TRBV12-5	TRBJ1-3	-	CASGFRASGNTIYF	TGTGCTAGTGGTTTCAGGGCCTCTGGAAACACCATATATTTT